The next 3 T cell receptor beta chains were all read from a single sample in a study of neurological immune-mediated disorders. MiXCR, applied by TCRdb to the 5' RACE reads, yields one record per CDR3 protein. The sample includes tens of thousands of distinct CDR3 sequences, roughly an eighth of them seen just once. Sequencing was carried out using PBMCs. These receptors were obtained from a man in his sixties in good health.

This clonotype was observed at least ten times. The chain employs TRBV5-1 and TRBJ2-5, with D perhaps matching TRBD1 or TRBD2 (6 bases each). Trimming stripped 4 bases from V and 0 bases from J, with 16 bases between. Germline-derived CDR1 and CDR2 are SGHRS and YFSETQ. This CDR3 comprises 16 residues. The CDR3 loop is CASSPKGGQYQETQYF. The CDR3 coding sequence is TGCGCCAGCAGCCCCAAGGGGGGTCAGTACCAAGAGACCCAGTACTTC.

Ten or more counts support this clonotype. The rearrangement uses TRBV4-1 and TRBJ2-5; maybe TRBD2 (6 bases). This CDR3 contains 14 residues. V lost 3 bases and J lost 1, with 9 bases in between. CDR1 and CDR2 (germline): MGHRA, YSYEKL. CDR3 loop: CASSQGLPQETQYF. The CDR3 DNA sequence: TGCGCCAGCAGCCAGGGACTCCCCCAAGAGACCCAGTACTTC.

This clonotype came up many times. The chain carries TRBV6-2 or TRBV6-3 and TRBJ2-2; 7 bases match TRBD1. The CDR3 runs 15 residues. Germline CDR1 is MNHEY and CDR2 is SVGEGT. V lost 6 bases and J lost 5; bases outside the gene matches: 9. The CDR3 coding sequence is TGTGCCAGCAGCTCACGACAGGGTCGGACCGGGGAGCTGTTTTTT. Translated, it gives CASSSRQGRTGELFF.